This TCR beta chain came from a study of T-cell reconstitution after alpha-beta-depleted transplantation in children. There are 15 residues in the CDR3. Germline CDR1 reads SGHTA; CDR2 reads FQGNSA. Unique molecular identifiers were used in preparing the TCRbeta library. TCRdb analysed the PCR reads with MiXCR anew, one entry per CDR3 protein. This sample has around 600,000 distinct CDR3 sequences; 16% occur once, and the top ten carry about 1.1%. To note about this clonotype: At one end the junction does not follow the germline gene, possibly because of a read error.

The rearrangement links TRBV7-2 to TRBJ2-7, with 8 bases that match TRBD2. The TCR comes from a human donor who donated a stem cell graft to a child with acute myeloid leukemia. This specimen was PBMCs from the stem cell graft donor, taken from the stem cell graft. The CDR3 sequence: CASSPHNSGAYDQYF. The CDR3, as DNA: TGTGCCAGCAGCCCCCATAATAGCGGGGCTTACGACCAGTACTTC.